These 2 T cell receptor beta chains were all obtained from the same sample, sequenced in a study of T cells in Graves' hyperthyroidism and ophthalmopathy. Amplification yielded TCR beta CDR3 regions, with RNA transcripts as the source. Carried out on the TCR CDR3, a first-round RT-PCR used the HTBI primer set. From the multiplex PCR reads, TCRdb called clonotypes with MiXCR, one entry per CDR3 protein. This sample carries around 760,000 distinct CDR3 sequences, 35% of them seen once, and the ten largest clones take around 30%. Sample: blood. The receptor set was obtained from a woman aged 40 to 50 with Graves' hyperthyroidism.

This clonotype was detected a few times. V gene TRBV13 combines with J gene TRBJ2-5; 7 nucleotides match TRBD2. Germline CDR1 reads PRHDT; CDR2 reads FYEKMQ (reference sequence). CDR3 length equals 15 residues. Unmatched junction bases numbered 8, after V lost 2 bases and J lost 5 bases. The CDR3 loop is CASSLRGGPSETQYF. CDR3 sequence (DNA): TGTGCCAGCAGCTTAAGGGGAGGGCCCTCGGAGACCCAGTACTTC.

This clonotype was counted ten times or more. The chain links TRBV14 to TRBJ2-5; possible D gene TRBD2, 5 bases. The CDR3 covers 15 residues. Germline V gene data show CDR1 as SGHDN and CDR2 as FVKESK. Between the trimmed V and J ends, which lost 4 bases and 5 bases, there was a span of 17 bases. CDR3 DNA sequence: TGTGCCAGCAGCCTACTCGGGGATGGGATGGAGACCCAGTACTTC. As protein: CASSLLGDGMETQYF.